This T cell receptor beta chain was identified in a study of blood T cell repertoires in COVID-19 (dated by TCRdb to the early 2020s). A note on the overall study: The collaborator samples originated in the United States, Italy and Spain and spanned the acute and convalescent phases of COVID-19. Where available, HLA class I and class II types were obtained from metadata supplied by the sample provider rather than from assay-based typing. The prospective study material was composed of cDNA or gDNA derived from T cells, B-cell-depleted T cells, or PBMCs. Sample metadata almost always included a de-identified subject ID, COVID-19 status, age in years and sex. Samples came from the ongoing ImmuneRACE study (first 160 participants) plus 1,254 subjects from 6 global collaborators. A freely available public database, intended as a resource for researchers studying the immune response to SARS-CoV-2, is where the repertoires were released. Subjects who had been exposed to COVID-19, were actively infected with it, or had recovered from it provided the deeply sampled blood TCRbeta repertoires that made up the dataset.

With regard to this clone: Its antigen remains undetermined. One base away there is no much larger clone; base qualities are not given.

The immunoSEQ Assay, a bias-controlled multiplex PCR, was used to amplify TCRbeta CDR3 regions from genomic DNA. As for the authors' bioinformatics: The number of nucleated cells in each sample was estimated by amplification of reference gene primers within the assay. To quantify the absolute abundance of each unique TCRbeta CDR3 rearrangement, sequence reads were collapsed and filtered. Productive Simpson clonality was computed per sample as the square root of Simpson's diversity index over productive rearrangements. Not all clones reach the TCRdb copy of this immuneACCESS table, which keeps in-frame sequences only. Checked studies attribute under half of the gap to unresolved V genes and leave the rest unexplained. D and trimming come from the DNA, and the V and J calls and clone size come from that table. The sample yields about 15,000 clones; approximately 83% were counted once. The leading ten clones occupy around 16% of the sample.

Paper-wide results and their limitations: How much clinical and demographic metadata was included differed by source and by participant, and the metadata was provided uncurated.

V has 3 bases trimmed and J has 4 bases trimmed; junction bases matching no gene number 4. The CDR3 spans 14 residues, from the cysteine through the phenylalanine. Just CDR3 DNA is preserved here, 42 bases in frame from base 1. Taken from the germline V gene, the CDR1 and CDR2 loops are SGHRS and YFSETQ. The collaborating institutions used their own protocols to collect whole blood in K2EDTA tubes. For TCRbeta analysis, collaborators shipped samples in one of three forms: frozen whole blood, isolated PBMCs, or DNA extracted from either of those sample types. This receptor was identified in a human donor in a cohort sampled during active COVID-19. Sequenced input: peripheral blood. The rearranged chain carries TRBV5-1 and TRBJ2-3, with 8 junctional bases fitting TRBD1. The CDR3 loop reads CASSSSTGADTQYF. In nucleotides, the sequence is TGCGCCAGCAGCTCATCGACAGGGGCAGATACGCAGTATTTT.